Listed here are 18 T cell receptor beta chains from one sample, sequenced in a study of vaccination effects on CD4 cells after COVID-19. These receptors' targets are unknown. Before sequencing, viral peptide pools were used by the ViraFEST assay to expand antigen-specific CD4+ T cells. On roughly day 10 of culture, CD4+ T cells were separated out. The participants, recipients of two vaccine doses, got either BNT162b2 or mRNA-1273. Clones were sequenced by immunoSEQ multiplex PCR, and TCRdb holds only the in-frame ones, with some missing. The sample shows some 30,000 clones, roughly four fifths of them seen only once. The sample in question was CD4+ T cells from PBMCs cultured with HCoV-229E spike peptides, obtained after COVID-19 vaccination. These receptors were collected from a human donor who received a COVID-19 vaccine.

V is TRBV5-1 and J is TRBJ2-1; 10 bases align to TRBD1. CDR1 is SGHRS and CDR2 is YFSETQ in the germline V gene. V trimming: 4 bases; J trimming: 1 base; junction bases outside the gene matches: 11. The CDR3 has 18 amino acids. This CDR3 reads CASSRKRDRGLSYNEQFF. CDR3 in DNA: TGCGCCAGCAGCAGAAAACGGGACAGGGGATTATCCTACAATGAGCAGTTCTTC.

The chain joins TRBV29-1 to TRBJ2-5; D gene unclear. CDR3 length: 12 amino acids. Germline CDR1 SQVTM, CDR2 ANQGSEA. V was cut by 4 bases and J by 0 bases, with 6 bases left in between. The CDR3 reads CSVGGYQETQYF. CDR3 coding DNA: TGCAGCGTTGGTGGATACCAAGAGACCCAGTACTTC. Based on the CDR3 plus reference TRBV29-1 and TRBJ2-5, the full variable domain is SAVISQKPSRDICQRGTSLTIQCQVDSQVTMMFWYRQQPGQSLTLIATANQGSEATYESGFVIDKFPISRPNLTFSTLTVSNMSPEDSSIYLCSVGGYQETQYFGPGTRLLVL.

This chain connects TRBV4-1 to TRBJ1-4; 7 bases match TRBD1. V shed 0 bases, J shed 1 base, and the junction held 17 bases outside the gene matches. Germline V gives CDR1 MGHRA, CDR2 YSYEKL. The CDR3 runs 21 residues. The chain's CDR3 is CASSQDLRRVAGGGTNEKLFF. The CDR3 region has the DNA TGCGCCAGCAGCCAAGATCTCCGAAGGGTGGCAGGGGGAGGAACTAATGAAAAACTGTTTTTT.

V and J are TRBV29-1 and TRBJ1-5, with D unresolved. This CDR3 spans 13 amino acids. The V end was cut by 6 bases, the J end by 8 bases, with 17 bases between. Germline CDR1 is SQVTM and CDR2 is ANQGSEA. The CDR3 protein is CSVNQASGEPQHF. The CDR3 DNA is TGCAGCGTAAATCAGGCTTCTGGTGAGCCCCAGCATTTT.

V and J are TRBV11-3 and TRBJ1-2; D is ambiguous. The CDR3 totals 17 residues. V lost 3 bases and J lost 0, with 17 bases in between. Germline V CDR1 and CDR2: SGHNT, YENEEA. CDR3 residues: CASSFMLDVKTNYGYTF. CDR3 sequence (DNA): TGTGCCAGCAGCTTTATGTTGGACGTCAAGACTAACTATGGCTACACCTTC.

V gene TRBV5-1 combines with J gene TRBJ2-5; 8 bases agree with TRBD1. After removal of 4 bases from V and 4 bases from J, the junction contained 0 bases not matched to a gene. The CDR3 has 12 residues. The germline CDR1 and CDR2 sequences are SGHRS and YFSETQ. The DNA of the CDR3 is TGCGCCAGCAGCGGACAGGGAGAGACCCAGTACTTC. Residues: CASSGQGETQYF.

The chain employs TRBV6-6 and TRBJ1-5, with TRBD1 matching 8 bases. Trimming cost V 6 bases and J 2 bases; bases outside gene matches: 12. Germline V gene sequence: CDR1 MNHNY, CDR2 SVGAGI (reference sequence). CDR3 length equals 17 residues. The CDR3, as DNA: TGTGCCAGCAGCCGATTACCGCCGGACAGGGGCAATCAGCCCCAGCATTTT. Its translation: CASSRLPPDRGNQPQHF.

The chain links TRBV15 to TRBJ1-3, with D unclear. CDR3 length: 15 amino acids. The V and J ends lost 5 bases and 0 bases respectively, with 11 bases between them. Germline V gene data show CDR1 as LNHNV and CDR2 as YYDKDF (reference sequence). DNA of the CDR3: TGTGCCACCAGCTTCCCTCAAGTCTCTGGAAACACCATATATTTT. This gives the protein CATSFPQVSGNTIYF.

This clone was detected a few times. The rearrangement uses TRBV15 and TRBJ1-5; D might be TRBD1 (5 bases). The CDR3 consists of 13 residues. CDR1 and CDR2 (germline): LNHNV, YYDKDF (reference sequence). V dropped 3 bases and J dropped 7 bases, with 10 bases sitting between them. CDR3 protein: CATSSLWGQPQHF. CDR3 DNA: TGTGCCACCAGCAGTTTGTGGGGGCAGCCCCAGCATTTT. The variable domain in full, with the rest retrieved from reference TRBV15 and TRBJ1-5, is DAMVIQNPRYQVTQFGKPVTLSCSQTLNHNVMYWYQQKSSQAPKLLFHYYDKDFNNEADTPDNFQSRRPNTSFCFLDIRSPGLGDTAMYLCATSSLWGQPQHFGDGTRLSIL.

V and J are TRBV7-9 and TRBJ2-1; possibly TRBD2 for D (5 bases). V lost 1 base, J lost 2 bases, and 12 bases lay in between. This CDR3 contains 16 residues. The V gene's germline CDR1 is SEHNR and CDR2 FQNEAQ (reference sequence). CDR3 residues: CASSLDGIIPYNEQFF. The CDR3 region has the DNA TGTGCCAGCAGCTTAGACGGGATCATACCCTACAATGAGCAGTTCTTC. Supplemented by reference TRBV7-9 and TRBJ2-1, the full variable domain reads DTGVSQNPRHKITKRGQNVTFRCDPISEHNRLYWYRQTLGQGPEFLTYFQNEAQLEKSRLLSDRFSAERPKGSFSTLEIQRTEQGDSAMYLCASSLDGIIPYNEQFFGPGTRLTVL.

This clone came up a few times. CDR3 sequence (DNA): TGTGCCAGCAGTCCCCCGGGACTAGCAAATAGAGGTAATGAGCAGTTCTTC. Its protein is CASSPPGLANRGNEQFF. The chain employs TRBV28 and TRBJ2-1; 9 bases align to TRBD2. The CDR3 spans 17 residues. Germline CDR1 reads MDHEN; CDR2 reads SYDVKM. With V trimmed by 5 bases and J by 7 bases, 15 bases remained unmatched.

The chain's CDR3 is CAILDGTQYF. The CDR3 region has the DNA TGTGCCATTCTAGACGGGACGCAGTATTTT. This chain joins TRBV6-5 and TRBJ2-3; D remains ambiguous. The CDR3 loop spans 10 amino acids. Deletions cut 10 bases from V and 9 bases from J, with 11 bases between. Per germline, CDR1 MNHEY and CDR2 SVGAGI.

The J gene is TRBJ2-2, the V gene TRBV19; tentatively, D is TRBD1 (6 bases). Germline V gives CDR1 LNHDA, CDR2 SQIVND (reference sequence). The CDR3 covers 15 residues. The V gene lost 10 bases and the J gene lost 0 bases, with 15 bases spanning the gap. The CDR3 is CAIGPTGSNTGELFF. The DNA for the CDR3 is TGTGCCATCGGGCCGACAGGATCGAACACCGGGGAGCTGTTTTTT.

This clone was recorded a few times. The V gene is TRBV30, the J gene TRBJ1-2; 7 bases map to TRBD1. CDR1 and CDR2 from the germline V gene are GTSNPN and SVGIG (reference sequence). CDR3 length: 15 residues. Trimming took 4 bases from V and 9 from J; bases not matched to a gene: 17. The CDR3 sequence: CAWITGTAVGGRYTF. Written as DNA, the CDR3 is TGTGCCTGGATTACGGGGACCGCGGTAGGGGGCCGCTACACCTTC.

The chain employs TRBV5-6 and TRBJ2-1, with a possible D match to TRBD1 (5 bases). CDR3 size: 14 residues. Trimming stripped 0 bases from V and 9 bases from J, with 13 bases between. CDR1 and CDR2 from the germline V gene are SGHDT and YYEEEE. The DNA for the CDR3 is TGTGCCAGCAGCTTGGACTGGGGCAATGGTGAGCAGTTCTTC. Its translation: CASSLDWGNGEQFF.

CDR3 residues: CASSQGQGLNEKLFF. CDR3 DNA: TGCGCCAGCAGCCAAGGCCAGGGACTTAATGAAAAACTGTTTTTT. J is TRBJ1-4 and V is TRBV4-1, with D maybe TRBD1 (5 bases). CDR1 is MGHRA, CDR2 YSYEKL, per germline. The CDR3 contains 15 residues. Trimming pared 1 base from V and 4 bases from J, leaving 10 bases between.

The rearrangement uses TRBV10-3 and TRBJ1-2; a weak D match, TRBD1 (6 bases). Trimming removed 4 bases at V and 0 bases at J, with 9 bases between. The CDR3 consists of 14 residues. Looked up from germline, CDR1 is ENHRY and CDR2 is SYGVKD. The CDR3 loop is CAISGTGSNYGYTF. In DNA, the CDR3 is TGTGCCATCAGTGGTACAGGGTCTAACTATGGCTACACCTTC.

The chain joins TRBV5-6 to TRBJ1-2; perhaps TRBD1 as D (6 bases). Germline CDR1 is SGHDT and CDR2 is YYEEEE. CDR3 length equals 13 residues. V dropped 4 bases and J dropped 8 bases, with 15 bases sitting between them. Written as DNA, the CDR3 is TGTGCCAGCAGCCGAAGGGGGATTGAGGGCTACACCTTC. This encodes CASSRRGIEGYTF.